Each of the 32 T cell receptor beta chains below was sequenced from the same sample in a study of blood T cell repertoires in COVID-19. Sequencing used immunoSEQ multiplex PCR; TCRdb keeps in-frame clones, though not all of them. The table has a few hundred thousand clones, about 86% seen once. The source material was peripheral blood. Source of these receptors: a woman aged 25 to 45 who had recovered from COVID-19.

The sample holds one count of this clone. The V call is TRBV20-1, the J call TRBJ1-2; the D is unclear. The CDR3 runs 11 residues. V was pared by 8 bases and J by 6 bases, with 13 bases between. Germline values: CDR1 DFQATT, CDR2 SNEGSKA (reference sequence). Written as DNA, the CDR3 is TGCAGTTACACTCAACTAAATGGCTACACCTTC. Encoded protein: CSYTQLNGYTF.

The chain links TRBV28 to TRBJ2-7; possible D gene TRBD1, 5 bases. V lost 2 bases and J lost 7, with 12 bases in between. Per germline, CDR1 MDHEN and CDR2 SYDVKM. CDR3 length equals 13 residues. The CDR3 bases are TGTGCCAGCAGTTTAGCCTCAACAGGTGAGCAGTACTTC. This codes for CASSLASTGEQYF.

The chain uses TRBV4-2 and TRBJ1-4; 8 bases agree with TRBD1. This CDR3 comprises 16 residues. From germline, CDR1 is LGHNA and CDR2 YNFKEQ. With V trimmed by 2 bases and J by 5 bases, 7 bases remained unmatched. CDR3 protein: CASSQPQQGENEKLFF. For the CDR3, the DNA is TGTGCCAGCAGCCAACCACAACAGGGGGAGAATGAAAAACTGTTTTTT.

This chain joins TRBV11-1 and TRBJ2-7; 9 bases align to TRBD2. Germline trimming cut 1 base from V and 4 bases from J; bases unmatched to any gene: 5. The CDR3 has 15 amino acids. The germline V gene has CDR1 SGHAT and CDR2 FQDESV (reference sequence). The CDR3 DNA reads as TGTGCCAGCAGCTTAGATTGGCTAGCGGGGTACGAGCAGTACTTC. Translating it yields CASSLDWLAGYEQYF.

V is TRBV28 and J is TRBJ2-7, with TRBD2 identical over 8 bases. V gave up 3 bases and J gave up 4 bases; unmatched junction bases: 8. The CDR3 runs to 15 residues. Germline V gene sequence: CDR1 MDHEN, CDR2 SYDVKM. The CDR3 here is CASSFYSGSLYEQYF. CDR3 DNA: TGTGCCAGCAGTTTTTACAGCGGGAGTCTTTACGAGCAGTACTTC. The full variable domain, with the rest looked up from reference TRBV28 and TRBJ2-7, is DVKVTQSSRYLVKRTGEKVFLECVQDMDHENMFWYRQDPGLGLRLIYFSYDVKMKEKGDIPEGYSVSREKKERFSLILESASTNQTSMYLCASSFYSGSLYEQYFGPGTRLTVT.

This clone occurred a few times. This chain uses TRBV10-3 with TRBJ1-1; D may be TRBD1 (6 bases). CDR1 and CDR2 (germline): ENHRY, SYGVKD. The length of the CDR3 is 14 residues. Trimming stripped 3 bases from V and 4 bases from J, with 12 bases between. CDR3 in DNA: TGTGCCATCAGTGACGGACAGATTGGCACTGAAGCTTTCTTT. This sequence encodes CAISDGQIGTEAFF.

The chain recombines TRBV7-9 with TRBJ2-5; a weak D match, TRBD2 (5 bases). The germline CDR1 and CDR2 sequences are SEHNR and FQNEAQ (reference sequence). The CDR3 sequence is 14 residues long. Between the trimmed V and J ends, which lost 1 base and 5 bases, there was a span of 11 bases. The CDR3 loop reads CASSLESGKETQYF. In DNA form, the CDR3 reads TGTGCCAGCAGCTTAGAATCGGGGAAGGAGACCCAGTACTTC.

The genes are TRBV5-4 and TRBJ2-3; D may be TRBD1 (6 bases). Trimming cost V 0 bases and J 5 bases, with 13 bases left between them. Germline V gives CDR1 SGHNT, CDR2 YYREEE (reference sequence). The CDR3 is 15 amino acids. CDR3 DNA sequence: TGTGCCAGCAGCTTGGTTCAGGGGCAGGGAGATACGCAGTATTTT. This translates into CASSLVQGQGDTQYF.

This clone was observed a single time. This chain connects TRBV29-1 to TRBJ2-1; D unclear. Per germline, CDR1 SQVTM and CDR2 ANQGSEA. The V and J ends lost 6 bases and 0 bases respectively, with 6 bases between them. This CDR3 comprises 12 residues. Here the CDR3 DNA reads TGCAGCGTGGCGGACTCCTACAATGAGCAGTTCTTC. The encoded protein is CSVADSYNEQFF.

The chain uses TRBV3-1 (or the pseudogene TRBV3-2) and TRBJ1-2; D gene unclear. V was pared by 2 bases and J by 5 bases, with 12 bases between. The CDR3 loop spans 14 amino acids. Germline CDR1 is LGHDT and CDR2 is YNNKEL (reference sequence). The CDR3 here is CASSQSQTGYGYTF. CDR3 in DNA: TGTGCCAGCAGCCAATCGCAAACGGGTTATGGCTACACCTTC.

V gene TRBV29-1 combines with J gene TRBJ1-1, with 9 bases matching TRBD1. The CDR3 is made up of 15 amino acids. CDR1 is SQVTM, CDR2 ANQGSEA, per germline. Trimming removed 6 bases from V and 0 bases from J; junction bases left unmatched: 8. The CDR3 region is CSVSDRGDMNTEAFF. CDR3 nucleotide sequence: TGCAGCGTCTCGGACAGGGGCGATATGAACACTGAAGCTTTCTTT.

Regarding this clone: The sample carries other DNA sequences with the same CDR3. The J gene is TRBJ1-3, the V gene TRBV30, with 7 bases fitting TRBD1. Trimming took 1 base from V and 5 from J; bases not matched to a gene: 2. This CDR3 region has 13 residues. Looked up from germline, CDR1 is GTSNPN and CDR2 is SVGIG (reference sequence). CDR3: CAWSGQGRNTIYF. As DNA, the CDR3 is TGTGCCTGGAGTGGACAGGGCAGAAACACCATATATTTT.

V and J are TRBV19 and TRBJ2-1; tentative D call: TRBD2 (6 bases). The CDR3 sequence is 14 residues long. V was clipped by 3 bases and J by 6 bases, with 12 bases between them. CDR1 LNHDA and CDR2 SQIVND come from the germline V gene (reference sequence). CDR3: CASSMGGGRNEQFF. CDR3 nucleotides: TGTGCCAGTAGTATGGGAGGCGGGCGCAATGAGCAGTTCTTC.

The V call is TRBV18, the J call TRBJ2-1, with a tentative D call TRBD2 (5 bases). Germline CDR1 is KGHSH and CDR2 is LQKENI. V lost 6 bases and J 5 bases, leaving 20 bases between the germline ends. This CDR3 has 16 amino acids. The CDR3 here is CASSPGRAGLHNEQFF. The DNA for the CDR3 is TGTGCCAGCTCGCCAGGACGGGCGGGCCTACACAATGAGCAGTTCTTC.

In DNA, the CDR3 is TGTGCCTGGAGTGTACGGGGAAACTCTGGAAACACCATATATTTT. Encoded protein: CAWSVRGNSGNTIYF. This chain links TRBV30 with TRBJ1-3; D is uncertain. This CDR3 region has 15 residues. The germline V gene has CDR1 GTSNPN and CDR2 SVGIG (reference sequence). V lost 0 bases to trimming and J lost 0 bases, with 9 bases between them.

This chain joins TRBV12-3 or TRBV12-4 and TRBJ2-1; 8 bases match TRBD2. Trimming took 4 bases from V and 9 from J; bases not matched to a gene: 5. The CDR3 runs 13 residues. The CDR3 loop is CASSSGGASEQFF. The CDR3 nucleotides read TGTGCCAGCAGTTCGGGGGGGGCCAGTGAGCAGTTCTTC.

The J gene is TRBJ2-3, the V gene TRBV9; the match to TRBD2 covers 10 bases. This CDR3 spans 15 amino acids. V was clipped by 0 bases and J by 7 bases; unmatched bases: 5. Germline V gives CDR1 SGDLS, CDR2 YYNGEE. The CDR3 bases are TGTGCCAGCAGCGTAGGATCTAGCGGGAGTTATACGCAGTATTTT. Translation gives CASSVGSSGSYTQYF. The variable domain in full, with the rest retrieved from reference TRBV9 and TRBJ2-3, is DSGVTQTPKHLITATGQRVTLRCSPRSGDLSVYWYQQSLDQGLQFLIQYYNGEERAKGNILERFSAQQFPDLHSELNLSSLELGDSALYFCASSVGSSGSYTQYFGPGTRLTVL.

The rearrangement joins TRBV11-2 to TRBJ1-2; TRBD1 agrees at 8 bases. J lost 5 bases, V lost 5 bases, and 4 bases had no gene match. Germline V lookup: CDR1 SGHAT, CDR2 FQNNGV. The CDR3 sequence is 13 residues long. The CDR3 loop reads CASSPRTGYGYTF. The CDR3 DNA sequence: TGTGCCAGCAGCCCAAGGACAGGGTATGGCTACACCTTC.

The chain combines TRBV27 with TRBJ1-2, with 7 bases fitting TRBD1. This CDR3 has 15 amino acids. V lost 2 bases to trimming and J lost 4 bases; unmatched junction nucleotides: 7. Germline V gene data show CDR1 as MNHEY and CDR2 as SMNVEV (reference sequence). This CDR3 reads CASSLGPGQVYGYTF. CDR3 nucleotide sequence: TGTGCCAGCAGTTTAGGGCCCGGACAGGTCTATGGCTACACCTTC.

The genes are TRBV29-1 and TRBJ2-3, with TRBD1 identical over 7 bases. This CDR3 is built from 15 residues. In germline, CDR1 is SQVTM, CDR2 ANQGSEA. The junction had 13 bases not matched to a gene; V was cut back by 4 bases and J by 6 bases. The CDR3 region has the DNA TGCAGCGTTGGGGGCGAGGGGGCTTCCACGGATACGCAGTATTTT. Protein sequence: CSVGGEGASTDTQYF.

The chain employs TRBV7-2 and TRBJ1-5, with D perhaps matching TRBD1 (6 bases). Trimming removed 5 bases from V and 6 bases from J, with 20 bases in between. Per germline, CDR1 SGHTA and CDR2 FQGNSA. The CDR3 sequence is 16 residues long. CDR3 loop: CASSPPSGTLAQPQHF. CDR3 DNA: TGTGCCAGCAGCCCCCCTAGTGGGACACTGGCTCAGCCCCAGCATTTT.

This chain joins TRBV28 and TRBJ2-7, with D possibly matching TRBD2 (6 bases). Deletions cut 2 bases from V and 2 bases from J, with 10 bases between. Germline V gives CDR1 MDHEN, CDR2 SYDVKM. The CDR3 consists of 14 residues. The CDR3 nucleotides read TGTGCCAGCAGTTTACCTAGCGCGGCCTACGAGCAGTACTTC. It codes for CASSLPSAAYEQYF.

The chain couples TRBV14 to TRBJ1-6; no reliable D call. Germline V gene lookup returns CDR1 SGHDN and CDR2 FVKESK. Trimming stripped 3 bases from V and 4 bases from J, with 16 bases between. The CDR3 extends over 17 amino acids. This CDR3 is CASSHDIGRGYNSPLHF. The CDR3 nucleotides are TGTGCCAGCAGCCACGACATAGGGCGGGGATATAATTCACCCCTCCACTTT.

The V gene is TRBV6-5, the J gene TRBJ2-3, with 10 bases matching TRBD1. Trimming at V came to 7 bases and at J to 5 bases, leaving 9 bases not matched to a gene. Germline V gene sequence: CDR1 MNHEY, CDR2 SVGAGI. The CDR3 spans 15 residues. The CDR3 spells CASTTGTGEVDTQYF. The DNA of the CDR3 is TGTGCCAGCACCACCGGGACAGGGGAGGTAGATACGCAGTATTTT.

The chain uses TRBV7-2 and TRBJ2-2; 8 bases align to TRBD1. The germline gives CDR1 SGHTA, CDR2 FQGNSA. CDR3 length equals 16 residues. J gave up 1 base and V 2 bases, and 3 bases lay outside the gene matches. CDR3 sequence (DNA): TGTGCCAGCAGCTTACCCGGACAGGGGAACACCGGGGAGCTGTTTTTT. Translated: CASSLPGQGNTGELFF.

This chain uses TRBV18 with TRBJ2-2; 9 bases line up with TRBD2. Looked up from germline, CDR1 is KGHSH and CDR2 is LQKENI. V dropped 5 bases and J dropped 3; count of bases not matched to a gene: 4. This CDR3 is 15 amino acids long. In DNA, the CDR3 is TGTGCCAGCTCATATTCTAGCGGGGACACCGGGGAGCTGTTTTTT. It specifies CASSYSSGDTGELFF.

The rearrangement links TRBV7-9 to TRBJ2-7; TRBD1 aligns across 7 bases. Germline values: CDR1 SEHNR, CDR2 FQNEAQ (reference sequence). The CDR3 length is 15 residues. V lost 5 bases to trimming and J lost 4 bases; unmatched junction nucleotides: 11. Written as DNA, the CDR3 is TGTGCCAGCAGCCCACAGCCGGGACAGCGATACGAGCAGTACTTC. Protein: CASSPQPGQRYEQYF. Using reference TRBV7-9 and TRBJ2-7 for the parts outside the CDR3, the full variable domain is DTGVSQNPRHKITKRGQNVTFRCDPISEHNRLYWYRQTLGQGPEFLTYFQNEAQLEKSRLLSDRFSAERPKGSFSTLEIQRTEQGDSAMYLCASSPQPGQRYEQYFGPGTRLTVT.

V gene TRBV7-2 combines with J gene TRBJ2-1; D unclear. The V and J ends lost 4 bases and 0 bases respectively, with 10 bases between them. Germline V lookup: CDR1 SGHTA, CDR2 FQGNSA. This CDR3 region has 15 residues. In nucleotides, the CDR3 is TGTGCCAGCAGCTCCAGGATAAGCTCCTACAATGAGCAGTTCTTC. Amino acid sequence: CASSSRISSYNEQFF.

The chain is built from TRBV20-1 and TRBJ1-5; D perhaps matches TRBD1 (5 bases). There are 16 residues in the CDR3. The V end was cut by 3 bases, the J end by 7 bases, with 22 bases between. Per germline, CDR1 DFQATT and CDR2 SNEGSKA (reference sequence). In DNA, the CDR3 is TGCAGTGCTAGTGATCTAGGGGCGCGGGGTGACCAGCCCCAGCATTTT. Encoded protein: CSASDLGARGDQPQHF.

This chain connects TRBV13 to TRBJ2-1, with TRBD2 matching over 9 bases. The CDR3 contains 16 residues. With V trimmed by 5 bases and J by 6 bases, 11 bases remained unmatched. Germline loops: CDR1 PRHDT, CDR2 FYEKMQ (reference sequence). The DNA for the CDR3 is TGTGCCAGCAGCCCCGTTCTTTTAGCGGGAGTCAATGAGCAGTTCTTC. This gives the protein CASSPVLLAGVNEQFF.

The chain is built from TRBV18 and TRBJ1-1, with D tentatively TRBD1 (6 bases). Germline assignment: CDR1 KGHSH and CDR2 LQKENI. This CDR3 spans 14 amino acids. V was clipped by 6 bases and J by 1 base, with 12 bases between them. CDR3 residues: CASSAGGQNTEAFF. In DNA form, the CDR3 reads TGTGCCAGCTCCGCGGGGGGGCAGAACACTGAAGCTTTCTTT.

The gene calls are TRBV2 and TRBJ2-5; no firm D call. The germline V and J ends were trimmed by 7 bases and 4 bases, with 10 bases remaining between them. CDR3 size: 12 residues. The germline V gene encodes CDR1 SNHLY and CDR2 FYNNEI. CDR3 loop: CASKPTVETQYF. As DNA, the CDR3 is TGTGCCAGCAAGCCCACAGTAGAGACCCAGTACTTC.